Listed below are T cell receptor beta chains from one sample, sequenced in a study of T cell repertoires in cytomegalovirus infection. TCRdb itself ran the reads through MiXCR, one entry per CDR3 protein. The table records under 150,000 distinct CDR3 sequences, 7.5% to 9% of them present only once. Sequencing used PBMCs. The origin of the receptors is a human donor in good health (CMV status not recorded). Some clones in this sample may be carry-over from other donors' samples. Each CDR3 is given with its conserved first and last residue. The D gene is left open where the match is weak. Only some rows state a clone size, as once, few, many or a class for expanded clones.

j_call: TRBJ1-2; d_call: .; clone_size: many; v_call: TRBV7-2; cdr3_aa: CASSLAPEGYGYTF; cdr3_nt: TGTGCCAGCAGCTTAGCGCCCGAGGGCTATGGCTACACCTTC
j_call: TRBJ2-7; d_call: .; clone_size: few; v_call: TRBV5-1; cdr3_aa: CASSLRQGTYEQYF; cdr3_nt: TGCGCCAGCAGCTTACGACAAGGAACCTACGAGCAGTACTTC
j_call: TRBJ1-4; d_call: TRBD1; clone_size: many; v_call: TRBV7-2; cdr3_aa: CASSDRQGGLAEKLFF; cdr3_nt: TGTGCCAGCAGCGACCGACAGGGGGGCCTTGCGGAAAAACTGTTTTTT
j_call: TRBJ2-3; d_call: TRBD1; clone_size: many; v_call: TRBV7-2; cdr3_aa: CASSRGTGQSTDTQYF; cdr3_nt: TGTGCCAGCAGCCGCGGGACAGGACAAAGCACAGATACGCAGTATTTT
j_call: TRBJ1-1; d_call: .; clone_size: many; v_call: TRBV7-2; cdr3_aa: CASSLGQLLAEAFF; cdr3_nt: TGTGCCAGCAGCTTAGGACAATTACTGGCTGAAGCTTTCTTT
j_call: TRBJ2-3; d_call: .; clone_size: many; v_call: TRBV11-2; cdr3_aa: CASSLGEHEITDTQYF; cdr3_nt: TGTGCCAGCAGCTTAGGGGAACATGAGATCACAGATACGCAGTATTTT
j_call: TRBJ1-4; d_call: .; clone_size: few; v_call: TRBV5-1; cdr3_aa: CASSTTGLATNEKLFF; cdr3_nt: TGCGCCAGCAGCACCACAGGGTTGGCAACTAATGAAAAACTGTTTTTT
j_call: TRBJ1-3; d_call: .; clone_size: many; v_call: TRBV6-8; cdr3_aa: CASSYCKGGCVSGNTIYF; cdr3_nt: TGTGCCAGCAGTTACTGCAAAGGAGGGTGTGTCTCTGGAAACACCATATATTTT
j_call: TRBJ1-4; d_call: TRBD1; clone_size: many; v_call: TRBV5-1; cdr3_aa: CASSFGTGSEKLFF; cdr3_nt: TGCGCCAGCAGCTTCGGGACAGGTAGCGAAAAACTGTTTTTT
j_call: TRBJ2-7; d_call: TRBD2; clone_size: many; v_call: TRBV6-1; cdr3_aa: CASIPWGGESRTYEQYF; cdr3_nt: TGTGCCAGCATTCCGTGGGGGGGGGAATCGCGAACCTACGAGCAGTACTTC
j_call: TRBJ1-1; d_call: TRBD1; clone_size: many; v_call: TRBV20-1; cdr3_aa: CSARGLEDRGARRTEAFF; cdr3_nt: TGCAGTGCTAGAGGATTGGAGGACAGGGGTGCCCGTCGGACTGAAGCTTTCTTT
j_call: TRBJ2-5; d_call: TRBD2; clone_size: many; v_call: TRBV12-3/TRBV12-4; cdr3_aa: CASSRRGGGQETQYF; cdr3_nt: TGTGCCAGCAGCCGGCGCGGCGGGGGGCAAGAGACCCAGTACTTC
j_call: TRBJ1-2; d_call: .; clone_size: .; v_call: TRBV29-1; cdr3_aa: CSADGNYGYTF; cdr3_nt: TGCAGCGCCGACGGTAACTATGGCTACACCTTC
j_call: TRBJ1-4; d_call: TRBD1; clone_size: .; v_call: TRBV29-1; cdr3_aa: CSVQGGNEKLFF; cdr3_nt: TGCAGCGTTCAGGGGGGAAATGAAAAACTGTTTTTT
j_call: TRBJ1-1; d_call: .; clone_size: many; v_call: TRBV28; cdr3_aa: CASSTPGEAFF; cdr3_nt: TGTGCCAGCAGCACACCAGGGGAAGCTTTCTTT
j_call: TRBJ2-5; d_call: .; clone_size: many; v_call: TRBV7-2; cdr3_aa: CASSLDRNQETQYF; cdr3_nt: TGTGCCAGCAGCTTAGACAGAAACCAAGAGACCCAGTACTTC
j_call: TRBJ2-5; d_call: TRBD2; clone_size: many; v_call: TRBV5-4; cdr3_aa: CASSPPGGGQETQYF; cdr3_nt: TGTGCCAGCAGCCCGCCTGGGGGGGGTCAAGAGACCCAGTACTTC
j_call: TRBJ2-3; d_call: .; clone_size: many; v_call: TRBV12-3/TRBV12-4; cdr3_aa: CASTLGGGTDTQYF; cdr3_nt: TGTGCCAGCACCCTTGGAGGGGGAACAGATACGCAGTATTTT
j_call: TRBJ1-4; d_call: .; clone_size: many; v_call: TRBV7-2; cdr3_aa: CASSEPGFAVEKLFF; cdr3_nt: TGTGCCAGCAGCGAGCCAGGTTTCGCCGTTGAAAAACTGTTTTTT
j_call: TRBJ2-7; d_call: .; clone_size: many; v_call: TRBV20-1; cdr3_aa: CSARVAGRYEQYF; cdr3_nt: TGCAGTGCTAGGGTCGCAGGGAGGTACGAGCAGTACTTC
j_call: TRBJ2-5; d_call: .; clone_size: many; v_call: TRBV28; cdr3_aa: CASSLPGVQETQYF; cdr3_nt: TGTGCCAGCAGTTTACCAGGCGTCCAAGAGACCCAGTACTTC
j_call: TRBJ2-1; d_call: TRBD1; clone_size: many; v_call: TRBV7-9; cdr3_aa: CASSEGQGRSYNEQFF; cdr3_nt: TGTGCCAGCAGCGAGGGACAGGGGAGGTCCTACAATGAGCAGTTCTTC
j_call: TRBJ2-7; d_call: TRBD1; clone_size: few; v_call: TRBV20-1; cdr3_aa: CSAPDRAVVYEQYF; cdr3_nt: TGCAGTGCCCCTGACAGGGCCGTGGTCTACGAGCAGTACTTC
j_call: TRBJ2-1; d_call: .; clone_size: few; v_call: TRBV28; cdr3_aa: CASRLRPGISNEQFF; cdr3_nt: TGTGCCAGCAGACTTAGGCCAGGGATTTCCAATGAGCAGTTCTTC
j_call: TRBJ1-1; d_call: .; clone_size: .; v_call: TRBV28; cdr3_aa: CASSFRGPNTEAFF; cdr3_nt: TGTGCCAGCAGTTTCAGGGGACCGAACACTGAAGCTTTCTTT
j_call: TRBJ1-5; d_call: .; clone_size: many; v_call: TRBV7-2; cdr3_aa: CASSSQGNQPQHF; cdr3_nt: TGTGCCAGCAGCTCACAGGGTAACCAGCCCCAGCATTTT
j_call: TRBJ1-3; d_call: TRBD1; clone_size: many; v_call: TRBV12-3/TRBV12-4; cdr3_aa: CASSLARSTGVGNTIYF; cdr3_nt: TGTGCCAGCAGTCTCGCACGTTCGACAGGGGTTGGAAACACCATATATTTT
j_call: TRBJ1-1; d_call: .; clone_size: many; v_call: TRBV7-6; cdr3_aa: CASSTDPAAGTEAFF; cdr3_nt: TGTGCCAGCAGCACCGACCCGGCGGCGGGCACTGAAGCTTTCTTT
j_call: TRBJ2-2; d_call: TRBD2; clone_size: many; v_call: TRBV12-3/TRBV12-4; cdr3_aa: CASNVAGGRTGELFF; cdr3_nt: TGTGCCAGCAACGTAGCGGGGGGGCGAACCGGGGAGCTGTTTTTT
j_call: TRBJ1-1; d_call: .; clone_size: many; v_call: TRBV7-8; cdr3_aa: CASSLGGQPSNTEAFF; cdr3_nt: TGTGCCAGCAGCTTAGGTGGACAGCCCTCAAACACTGAAGCTTTCTTT
j_call: TRBJ2-1; d_call: .; clone_size: many; v_call: TRBV7-9; cdr3_aa: CASSLNQSYNEQFF; cdr3_nt: TGTGCCAGCAGCTTAAACCAGTCCTACAATGAGCAGTTCTTC
j_call: TRBJ2-1; d_call: .; clone_size: many; v_call: TRBV29-1; cdr3_aa: CSVRPTLSGSEQFF; cdr3_nt: TGCAGCGTTAGACCCACCCTCAGTGGGAGTGAGCAGTTCTTC
j_call: TRBJ2-1; d_call: .; clone_size: many; v_call: TRBV10-3; cdr3_aa: CAISYGTFGEQFF; cdr3_nt: TGTGCCATCAGTTATGGGACTTTCGGGGAGCAGTTCTTC
j_call: TRBJ2-5; d_call: .; clone_size: many; v_call: TRBV11-2; cdr3_aa: CASTLRRQETQYF; cdr3_nt: TGTGCCAGCACCTTGAGGCGGCAAGAGACCCAGTACTTC
j_call: TRBJ2-6; d_call: .; clone_size: many; v_call: TRBV5-1; cdr3_aa: CASSSSSGANVLTF; cdr3_nt: TGCGCCAGCAGCTCGTCGTCTGGGGCCAACGTCCTGACTTTC
j_call: TRBJ2-5; d_call: TRBD1; clone_size: many; v_call: TRBV7-9; cdr3_aa: CASSPADREAETQYF; cdr3_nt: TGTGCCAGCAGCCCTGCGGACAGGGAGGCAGAGACCCAGTACTTC
j_call: TRBJ2-7; d_call: .; clone_size: few; v_call: TRBV11-2; cdr3_aa: CASSLVSGNNYEQYF; cdr3_nt: TGTGCCAGCAGCTTAGTTAGCGGAAATAACTACGAGCAGTACTTC
j_call: TRBJ2-3; d_call: .; clone_size: many; v_call: TRBV6-5; cdr3_aa: CASSYSRDSKAQYF; cdr3_nt: TGTGCCAGCAGTTATTCACGGGACTCCAAGGCGCAGTATTTT
j_call: TRBJ2-3; d_call: .; clone_size: few; v_call: TRBV5-1; cdr3_aa: CASSFLARGGPVDTQYF; cdr3_nt: TGCGCCAGCAGCTTCCTCGCTAGGGGGGGCCCGGTAGATACGCAGTATTTT
j_call: TRBJ2-7; d_call: .; clone_size: .; v_call: TRBV20-1; cdr3_aa: CSAAGPSYEQYF; cdr3_nt: TGCAGTGCCGCGGGACCCTCCTACGAGCAGTACTTC
j_call: TRBJ2-7; d_call: .; clone_size: few; v_call: TRBV20-1; cdr3_aa: CSARVLVLDEQYF; cdr3_nt: TGCAGTGCTAGAGTTCTAGTGCTAGACGAGCAGTACTTC
j_call: TRBJ2-5; d_call: .; clone_size: many; v_call: TRBV12-3/TRBV12-4; cdr3_aa: CASSPRPGETQYF; cdr3_nt: TGTGCCAGCAGTCCACGCCCAGGGGAGACCCAGTACTTC
j_call: TRBJ1-2; d_call: .; clone_size: many; v_call: TRBV12-3/TRBV12-4; cdr3_aa: CASSPGWTRNYGYTF; cdr3_nt: TGTGCCAGCAGCCCCGGCTGGACCCGCAACTATGGCTACACCTTC
j_call: TRBJ1-1; d_call: TRBD1; clone_size: few; v_call: TRBV20-1; cdr3_aa: CSASRRGQVAFF; cdr3_nt: TGCAGTGCTAGTCGCAGGGGGCAGGTAGCTTTCTTT
j_call: TRBJ2-1; d_call: .; clone_size: many; v_call: TRBV7-2; cdr3_aa: CASSPTSNSYNEQFF; cdr3_nt: TGTGCCAGCAGTCCGACCTCGAACTCCTACAATGAGCAGTTCTTC
j_call: TRBJ2-3; d_call: .; clone_size: few; v_call: TRBV2; cdr3_aa: CASPGFPGDTQYF; cdr3_nt: TGTGCCAGCCCAGGGTTTCCCGGAGATACGCAGTATTTT
j_call: TRBJ1-1; d_call: .; clone_size: .; v_call: TRBV6-2/TRBV6-3; cdr3_aa: CASGDTEAFF; cdr3_nt: TGTGCCAGCGGTGATACTGAAGCTTTCTTT
j_call: TRBJ2-1; d_call: TRBD2; clone_size: many; v_call: TRBV12-3/TRBV12-4; cdr3_aa: CASLRGGGYNEQFF; cdr3_nt: TGTGCCAGCCTAAGAGGCGGGGGTTACAATGAGCAGTTCTTC
j_call: TRBJ1-1; d_call: TRBD1; clone_size: many; v_call: TRBV6-4; cdr3_aa: CASRGDSWTEAFF; cdr3_nt: TGTGCCAGCAGGGGGGACAGTTGGACTGAAGCTTTCTTT
j_call: TRBJ2-7; d_call: .; clone_size: many; v_call: TRBV12-3/TRBV12-4; cdr3_aa: CASTSVSPYEQYF; cdr3_nt: TGTGCCAGCACCTCTGTAAGCCCCTACGAGCAGTACTTC
j_call: TRBJ1-1; d_call: .; clone_size: many; v_call: TRBV29-1; cdr3_aa: CSVRGRGRDTEAFF; cdr3_nt: TGCAGCGTTCGGGGCAGGGGAAGAGACACTGAAGCTTTCTTT
j_call: TRBJ1-4; d_call: .; clone_size: many; v_call: TRBV5-1; cdr3_aa: CASGRTTNEKLFF; cdr3_nt: TGCGCCAGCGGACGGACAACTAATGAAAAACTGTTTTTT
j_call: TRBJ2-1; d_call: TRBD1; clone_size: many; v_call: TRBV7-2; cdr3_aa: CASNRGTYNEQFF; cdr3_nt: TGTGCCAGCAACAGGGGTACCTACAATGAGCAGTTCTTC
j_call: TRBJ2-6; d_call: .; clone_size: few; v_call: TRBV7-9; cdr3_aa: CASSHRDRANVLTF; cdr3_nt: TGTGCCAGCAGCCACCGGGACAGGGCCAACGTCCTGACTTTC
j_call: TRBJ1-2; d_call: TRBD1; clone_size: few; v_call: TRBV5-1; cdr3_aa: CASSLRQGGGYGYTF; cdr3_nt: TGCGCCAGCAGCTTGAGACAGGGGGGAGGCTATGGCTACACCTTC